A single sample is the source of the 31 T cell receptor beta chains below, sequenced in a study of early T cells in non-severe SARS-CoV-2 infection. TCRdb independently ran MiXCR on the 5' RACE reads; one entry per CDR3 protein. Seen here are 70,000 to 85,000 distinct CDR3 sequences, around 10% observed once, and the top ten hold about 2.6%. Material for sequencing was whole blood. Receptor source: an adult who was a healthcare worker with PCR-confirmed SARS-CoV-2 infection or an uninfected control (not recorded which).

This clonotype showed up many times. V usage is TRBV7-9 and J usage is TRBJ2-1; TRBD2 matches at 10 bases. Germline values: CDR1 SEHNR, CDR2 FQNEAQ (reference sequence). This CDR3 has 17 residues. Trimming cost V 3 bases and J 4 bases; bases outside gene matches: 9. In DNA, the CDR3 is TGTGCCAGCAGCTTCCTGACTAGCGGGTGGGGGTACAATGAGCAGTTCTTC. Translated, it gives CASSFLTSGWGYNEQFF.

V and J are TRBV29-1 and TRBJ2-7; 9 bases are a match to TRBD2. CDR1 SQVTM and CDR2 ANQGSEA come from the germline V gene. The CDR3 totals 13 residues. V was pared by 4 bases and J by 4 bases, with 5 bases of the junction left unmatched. This CDR3 is CSVAGGRVYEQYF. CDR3 nucleotide sequence: TGCAGCGTTGCAGGCGGGAGGGTGTACGAGCAGTACTTC.

V gene TRBV2 combines with J gene TRBJ1-1, with D perhaps TRBD1 (5 bases). CDR3 size: 14 residues. V was pared by 5 bases and J by 9 bases, with 19 bases between. Per germline, CDR1 SNHLY and CDR2 FYNNEI. The CDR3 sequence is CASSHSRDSTKAFF. CDR3 in DNA: TGTGCCAGCAGTCATAGCCGGGACTCTACGAAAGCTTTCTTT. The variable domain in full, completed from reference TRBV2 and TRBJ1-1, reads EPEVTQTPSHQVTQMGQEVILRCVPISNHLYFYWYRQILGQKVEFLVSFYNNEISEKSEIFDDQFSVERPDGSNFTLKIRSTKLEDSAMYFCASSHSRDSTKAFFGQGTRLTVV.

This sequence joins TRBV12-3 or TRBV12-4 and TRBJ2-3; D unclear. The CDR3 is made up of 14 amino acids. Between the trimmed V and J ends, which lost 0 bases and 0 bases, there was a span of 4 bases. The chain's CDR3 is CASSLARSTDTQYF. CDR3 bases: TGTGCCAGCAGTTTAGCGAGGAGCACAGATACGCAGTATTTT.

This clonotype was seen at least ten times. The gene calls are TRBV12-3 or TRBV12-4 and TRBJ1-2; a weak D match, TRBD1 (5 bases). CDR3 length: 13 residues. Trimming took off 2 bases at V and 4 bases at J, with 8 bases between the two ends. CDR3 sequence reads: CASSLQGVYGYTF. For the CDR3, the DNA is TGTGCCAGCAGTTTACAGGGAGTCTATGGCTACACCTTC.

This clonotype was found many times. This chain links TRBV10-3 with TRBJ1-1; D unresolved. Trimming removed 2 bases at V and 9 bases at J, with 10 bases between. Germline CDR1 and CDR2: ENHRY and SYGVKD. The CDR3 loop spans 12 amino acids. The CDR3 sequence: CAISEPQRKAFF. The DNA for the CDR3 is TGTGCCATCAGTGAGCCGCAGAGGAAAGCTTTCTTT.

Worth noting for this clonotype: Just one base apart from a much larger clone, this may be a read error. This chain joins TRBV6-1 and TRBJ2-3; D perhaps matches TRBD1 (6 bases). The CDR3 loop spans 15 amino acids. Germline V gene data show CDR1 as MNHNS and CDR2 as SASEGT. CDR3 DNA: TGTGTCAGCCGCGCCGGAGGTAACAGGGCAGATACGCAGTATTTT. Amino acids: CVSRAGGNRADTQYF.

The chain has TRBV5-1 and TRBJ1-1; 7 bases agree with TRBD1. CDR1 SGHRS and CDR2 YFSETQ come from the germline V gene. The CDR3 covers 16 residues. After removal of 3 bases from V and 4 bases from J, the junction contained 12 bases not matched to a gene. This CDR3 reads CASSSPFGTESTEAFF. CDR3 nucleotides: TGCGCCAGCAGCTCCCCCTTCGGGACAGAGAGCACTGAAGCTTTCTTT.

This clonotype was counted a few times. The V call is TRBV18, the J call TRBJ1-1; no definite D call. This CDR3 comprises 13 residues. CDR1 and CDR2 from the germline V gene are KGHSH and LQKENI. Trimming pared 3 bases from V and 3 bases from J, leaving 8 bases between. CDR3 coding DNA: TGTGCCAGCTCACCGTCAGAGGACACTGAAGCTTTCTTT. Residues: CASSPSEDTEAFF.

This clonotype turned up a few times. V gene TRBV3-1 combines with J gene TRBJ2-6, with TRBD2 as a possible D gene (5 bases). The CDR3 is 18 residues long. V was cut by 1 base and J by 0 bases, with 13 bases left in between. Germline V gene lookup returns CDR1 LGHDT and CDR2 YNNKEL (reference sequence). Here the CDR3 DNA reads TGTGCCAGCAGCCAAGGCGGGCGAGGACTCTCTGGGGCCAACGTCCTGACTTTC. It encodes CASSQGGRGLSGANVLTF.

J is TRBJ1-4 and V is TRBV11-3; weak D call: TRBD1 (5 bases). With 3 bases removed from V and 5 bases from J, the gap between germline ends came to 13 bases. Per germline, CDR1 SGHNT and CDR2 YENEEA. This CDR3 comprises 15 residues. CDR3 sequence (DNA): TGTGCCAGCAGCTTTAAGGCCAGGGACAATGAAAAACTGTTTTTT. Its protein product is CASSFKARDNEKLFF. Drawing the rest from reference TRBV11-3 and TRBJ1-4, the complete variable domain is EAGVVQSPRYKIIEKKQPVAFWCNPISGHNTLYWYLQNLGQGPELLIRYENEEAVDDSQLPKDRFSAERLKGVDSTLKIQPAELGDSAVYLCASSFKARDNEKLFFGSGTQLSVL.

There are a few counts of this clonotype. The V and J genes are TRBV29-1 and TRBJ1-1; D gene uncertain. The germline V gene encodes CDR1 SQVTM and CDR2 ANQGSEA. The CDR3 is 13 amino acids. V lost 7 bases and J 2 bases, leaving 14 bases between the germline ends. In DNA, the CDR3 is TGCAGCGGTTCATCAAAGCCTAACACTGAAGCTTTCTTT. Its protein is CSGSSKPNTEAFF.

J is TRBJ1-3 and V is TRBV12-3 or TRBV12-4, with no clear D. The CDR3 covers 16 residues. V was pared by 7 bases and J by 3 bases, with 19 bases between. CDR3 loop: CASNFMETLRGNTIYF. CDR3 DNA sequence: TGTGCCAGCAATTTCATGGAGACCCTACGTGGAAACACCATATATTTT.

In this sample, this clonotype turned up many times. The rearrangement links TRBV7-6 to TRBJ1-5, with 7 nucleotides matching TRBD1. The CDR3 loop spans 13 amino acids. V dropped 4 bases and J dropped 7; count of bases not matched to a gene: 4. Germline V gene sequence: CDR1 SGHVS, CDR2 FNYEAQ. The CDR3 reads CASSSTGNQPQHF. CDR3 nucleotides: TGTGCCAGCAGCTCGACAGGGAACCAGCCCCAGCATTTT.

This clonotype was seen repeatedly, ten times or more. This chain connects TRBV6-6 to TRBJ1-6; 7 bases agree with TRBD1. CDR1 is MNHNY, CDR2 SVGAGI, per germline (reference sequence). The CDR3 runs 16 residues. The V segment lost 7 bases and the J segment 7 bases; nucleotides outside the gene matches: 13. CDR3 nucleotide sequence: TGTGCCAGCACCTTAGGTCGGGGGACAGCGAATTCACCCCTCCACTTT. Its translation: CASTLGRGTANSPLHF.

This clonotype has a count of ten or more. The chain is built from TRBV7-6 and TRBJ2-5, with 13 positions matching TRBD2. V trimming: 5 bases; J trimming: 3 bases; junction bases outside the gene matches: 9. CDR1 and CDR2 from the germline V gene are SGHVS and FNYEAQ. The CDR3 extends over 17 amino acids. CDR3 sequence (DNA): TGTGCCAGCAGCGCACACCACGGACTAGCGGGAGAAGAGACCCAGTACTTC. Its protein is CASSAHHGLAGEETQYF. The full variable domain, in which reference TRBV7-6 and TRBJ2-5 provide the parts outside the CDR3, is GAGVSQSPRYKVTKRGQDVALRCDPISGHVSLYWYRQALGQGPEFLTYFNYEAQQDKSGLPNDRFSAERPEGSISTLTIQRTEQRDSAMYRCASSAHHGLAGEETQYFGPGTRLLVL.

This rearrangement joins TRBV7-9 to TRBJ2-7; no reliable D call. V lost 4 bases and J 6 bases, leaving 22 bases between the germline ends. This CDR3 spans 16 amino acids. Germline lookup yields CDR1 SEHNR and CDR2 FQNEAQ (reference sequence). This chain's CDR3 is CASSSIQVAQGPEQYF. The CDR3, as DNA: TGTGCCAGCAGCTCAATTCAAGTAGCCCAAGGTCCCGAGCAGTACTTC.

The J gene is TRBJ2-1, the V gene TRBV10-3; TRBD1 is a possible D gene (6 bases). Germline CDR1 reads ENHRY; CDR2 reads SYGVKD. The CDR3 totals 15 residues. Trimming shortened V by 6 bases and J by 0 bases, and 12 bases separated the two germline ends. The CDR3 reads CAIREDRSSYNEQFF. CDR3 DNA sequence: TGTGCCATCAGGGAAGACAGGAGCTCCTACAATGAGCAGTTCTTC.

This clonotype appeared a few times. The V gene is TRBV18, the J gene TRBJ1-1; 7 bases fit TRBD1. This CDR3 region has 13 residues. The junction had 2 bases not matched to a gene; V was cut back by 4 bases and J by 3 bases. Germline V CDR1 and CDR2: KGHSH, LQKENI. CDR3 DNA: TGTGCCAGCTCACAGGGGGCGGACACTGAAGCTTTCTTT. Its translation: CASSQGADTEAFF.

This clonotype was detected only a few times. The genes are TRBV3-1 and TRBJ1-1; TRBD1 matches 7 bases. CDR3 length: 13 amino acids. V shed 4 bases and J 4 bases; nucleotides not matched to a gene: 3. Germline CDR1 and CDR2: LGHDT and YNNKEL (reference sequence). The CDR3 loop reads CASSRDRATEAFF. For the CDR3, the DNA is TGTGCCAGCAGCCGTGACAGGGCCACTGAAGCTTTCTTT.

This clonotype was seen many times. This rearrangement joins TRBV15 to TRBJ1-1; D unclear. Trimming cost V 0 bases and J 5 bases, with 7 bases left between them. The germline V gene has CDR1 LNHNV and CDR2 YYDKDF (reference sequence). The CDR3 is 13 amino acids. Here the CDR3 reads CATSREGGTEAFF. The CDR3, as DNA: TGTGCCACCAGCAGAGAGGGAGGTACTGAAGCTTTCTTT.

This clonotype was seen only a few times. The CDR3 spells CASSPTGLNGYTF. CDR3 in DNA: TGTGCCAGCAGCCCGACAGGGTTGAATGGCTACACCTTC. This chain uses TRBV5-6 with TRBJ1-2, with 7 bases lining up with TRBD1. CDR3 size: 13 residues. Unmatched junction bases numbered 6, after V lost 4 bases and J lost 6 bases. Looked up from germline, CDR1 is SGHDT and CDR2 is YYEEEE.

This clonotype showed up just a few times. V and J are TRBV5-1 and TRBJ2-7; D gene uncertain. V shed 1 base and J shed 6 bases, with 14 bases lying between them. The germline CDR1 and CDR2 sequences are SGHRS and YFSETQ. This CDR3 has 14 amino acids. As DNA, the CDR3 is TGCGCCAGCAGCTTGTTTGGTCAGGTGGGCGAGCAGTACTTC. The encoded protein is CASSLFGQVGEQYF.

This clonotype was picked up a small number of times. The chain carries TRBV11-1 and TRBJ2-5; perhaps TRBD1 as D (5 bases). Germline lookup yields CDR1 SGHAT and CDR2 FQDESV (reference sequence). The CDR3 has 18 amino acids. Trimming removed 5 bases from V and 7 bases from J, with 29 bases in between. DNA of the CDR3: TGTGCCAGCAGCCCCCTGGGCAGGGTCCTTGAAATAGGAAGGACCCAGTACTTC. Its translation: CASSPLGRVLEIGRTQYF.

In this sample, this clonotype turned up many times. The chain recombines TRBV4-2 with TRBJ1-1; D not resolved. The CDR3 runs to 16 residues. The germline CDR1 and CDR2 sequences are LGHNA and YNFKEQ. V shed 0 bases and J shed 4 bases, with 15 bases lying between them. DNA of the CDR3: TGTGCCAGCAGCCAAGATTTGCTCTTTCTGGGCACTGAAGCTTTCTTT. Its translation: CASSQDLLFLGTEAFF.

The chain employs TRBV4-2 and TRBJ1-1, with D unresolved. The CDR3 spans 14 residues. V lost 3 bases and J lost 4, with 12 bases in between. CDR1 is LGHNA and CDR2 is YNFKEQ in the germline V gene. The CDR3 is CASSHSDRSTEAFF. In DNA, the CDR3 is TGTGCCAGCAGCCATTCGGATCGGAGCACTGAAGCTTTCTTT.

This clonotype came up a few times. V gene TRBV6-4 combines with J gene TRBJ2-3; 11 bases match TRBD2. Germline V gene lookup returns CDR1 MRHNA and CDR2 SNTAGT. The CDR3 loop spans 16 amino acids. The ends lost 0 bases at V and 5 bases at J; junction bases unmatched: 4. The CDR3 sequence is CASSDSAGTSGDTQYF. DNA for the CDR3: TGTGCCAGCAGTGACTCCGCCGGGACTAGCGGAGATACGCAGTATTTT.

The rearrangement links TRBV7-3 to TRBJ2-3, with a tentative D call TRBD2 (6 bases). Germline values: CDR1 SGHTA, CDR2 FQGTGA. V lost 4 bases, J lost 5 bases, and 13 bases lay in between. This CDR3 is 14 amino acids long. The CDR3 loop reads CASSSTRSGDTQYF. CDR3 DNA sequence: TGTGCCAGCAGCTCGACTAGGTCCGGAGATACGCAGTATTTT.

This clonotype came up a few times. J is TRBJ1-6 and V is TRBV12-3 or TRBV12-4, with a possible D match to TRBD1 (6 bases). CDR3 size: 15 residues. Trimming took off 5 bases at V and 1 base at J, with 9 bases between the two ends. The DNA for the CDR3 is TGTGCCAGCAGTACAGGGTTTTCCTATAATTCACCCCTCCACTTT. This codes for CASSTGFSYNSPLHF.

The chain is built from TRBV29-1 and TRBJ1-2; D is possibly TRBD1 (5 bases). Germline V gene data show CDR1 as SQVTM and CDR2 as ANQGSEA. The ends were cut back, 7 bases at V and 7 bases at J, with 13 bases in the middle. The CDR3 length is 11 residues. The CDR3 here is CSAGLGGGYTF. Written as DNA, the CDR3 is TGCAGCGCTGGGCTCGGGGGTGGCTACACCTTC.

The chain combines TRBV5-1 with TRBJ2-3; D unresolved. Per the germline V gene, CDR1 is SGHRS and CDR2 is YFSETQ. Trimming removed 2 bases from V and 3 bases from J, with 4 bases in between. This CDR3 spans 12 amino acids. CDR3 sequence (DNA): TGCGCCAGCAGCTTTGAGACAGATACGCAGTATTTT. It specifies CASSFETDTQYF.